A selection of T cell receptor beta chains follows, all from one sample in a study of OX40 agonist ivuxolimab in advanced cancers. Generated by immunoSEQ multiplex PCR, the TCRdb table keeps only in-frame clones and is missing some. The repertoire holds tens of thousands of clones, with about 80% as singletons. The sample here was CD4+ or CD8+ T cells sorted from blood, taken in a trial of the OX40 agonist ivuxolimab. The receptors stem from an adult with an advanced solid tumor such as melanoma, head and neck, liver or kidney cancer. Each CDR3 is given with its conserved first and last residue. The D gene is left open where the match is weak. Rows may omit the clone size; those that give it use once, few, many or a size class.

>.|.|TRBJ2-3|TRBV5-1
TGCGCCAGCAGCTTGTCCGGCGGGCAGTCAGATACGCAGTATTTT
CASSLSGGQSDTQYF
>TRBD1|few|TRBJ2-2|TRBV28
TGTGCCAGCAGCCCGAGACAGGGCCCCGGCGGGGAGCTGTTTTTT
CASSPRQGPGGELFF
>.|.|TRBJ2-7|TRBV6-5
TGTGCCAGCAGCCCCAAGTACGAGCAGTACTTC
CASSPKYEQYF
>.|.|TRBJ2-3|TRBV7-9
TGTGCCAGCAGCCAAAGCACAGATACGCAGTATTTC
CASSQSTDTQYF
>TRBD1|.|TRBJ2-3|TRBV30
TGTGCCTGGACTAGACAGGGGGCGCGGGTCGATACGCAGTATTTT
CAWTRQGARVDTQYF
>.|.|TRBJ1-6|TRBV7-9
TGTGCCAGCAGCCCAGGGTCACCCCTCCACTTT
CASSPGSPLHF
>TRBD1|.|TRBJ1-5|TRBV5-1
TGCGCCAGCAGCTTGGGGGGACAGGGTGGCCAGCCCCAGCATTTT
CASSLGGQGGQPQHF
>.|.|TRBJ1-1|TRBV5-1
TGCGCCAGCAGCATAGCCTACGATAAGGACACTGAAGCTTTCTTT
CASSIAYDKDTEAFF
>.|.|TRBJ2-1|TRBV4-3
TGCGCCAGCAGCCAGGGGGGGGCGGCCTACAATGAGCAGTTCTTC
CASSQGGAAYNEQFF
>.|.|TRBJ2-2|TRBV7-2
TGTGCCAGCAGCTCCCAGGCAGGGTCGAACACCGGGGAGCTGTTTTTT
CASSSQAGSNTGELFF
>.|.|TRBJ1-4|TRBV7-2
TGTGCCAGCAGCTTTGGGCGACAGTCCGAAAAACTGTTTTTT
CASSFGRQSEKLFF
>.|.|TRBJ2-1|TRBV19
TGTGCCAGTAACTCAGAGACCTACAATGAGCAGTTCTTC
CASNSETYNEQFF
>.|.|TRBJ1-6|TRBV5-1
TGCGCCAGCAGGTGGGGGACTGAGAATTCACCCCTCCACTTT
CASRWGTENSPLHF
>TRBD1|.|TRBJ1-1|TRBV6-4
TGTGCCAGCAGTCCGAAGGGACAGGGGGCCAATGAAGCTTTCTTT
CASSPKGQGANEAFF
>.|.|TRBJ1-1|TRBV5-6
TGTGCCAGCAGCCTATGGGTTGAGCAGGGGAGGTTGAGGAACACTGAAGCTTTCTTT
CASSLWVEQGRLRNTEAFF
>TRBD1|.|TRBJ1-1|TRBV7-9
TGTGCCAGCAGACCCGACAGGGGGAACACTGAAGCTTTCTTT
CASRPDRGNTEAFF
>TRBD1|.|TRBJ1-1|TRBV4-2
TGTGCCAGCAGCCAAGAGAGACAGGGGTCGGGGGGGAACACTGAAGCTTTCTTT
CASSQERQGSGGNTEAFF
>.|.|TRBJ1-6|TRBV9
TGTGCCAGCAGCGCAGCACAGGGTCACGATTTGAATTCACCCCTCCACTTT
CASSAAQGHDLNSPLHF
>TRBD1|.|TRBJ2-2|TRBV5-1
TGCGCCAGCAGCTGGGGGGACAGGGGCACCGGGGAGCTGTTTTTT
CASSWGDRGTGELFF
>.|.|TRBJ2-1|TRBV6-6
TGTGCCAGCGTGAACCGGCTAGCAGGGAATGAGCAGTTCTTC
CASVNRLAGNEQFF
>.|.|TRBJ2-6|TRBV2
TGTGCCAGTAGACAGTCCTCTGGGGCCAACGTCCTGACTTTC
CASRQSSGANVLTF